Reported below is one TCR beta chain. This specimen belongs to a study of technical replicates of blood from a handful of donors. The data were produced by immunoSEQ multiplex PCR, yet TCRdb's version contains in-frame clones alone and is incomplete. Of tens of thousands of clones in the sample, 91% were seen once. The CDR3 runs to 14 residues. V lost 2 bases to trimming and J lost 4 bases; unmatched junction nucleotides: 6. Germline V gene data show CDR1 as SQVTM and CDR2 as ANQGSEA. The rearrangement joins TRBV29-1 to TRBJ2-5; 8 nucleotides line up with TRBD1. Sequenced input: PBMCs. This TCR was recovered from a human donor in good health. Some clones in this sample may be carry-over from other donors' samples. In nucleotides, the CDR3 is TGCAGCGTTGAAAGCGACAGGGGAGGAGAGACCCAGTACTTC. This codes for CSVESDRGGETQYF. The full variable domain, in which reference TRBV29-1 and TRBJ2-5 provide the parts outside the CDR3, is SAVISQKPSRDICQRGTSLTIQCQVDSQVTMMFWYRQQPGQSLTLIATANQGSEATYESGFVIDKFPISRPNLTFSTLTVSNMSPEDSSIYLCSVESDRGGETQYFGPGTRLLVL.